The 5 T cell receptor beta chains presented below share a single source sample, sequenced in a study of blood T cells in healthy people across ages. Primers used in a second PCR of about 6 to 11 cycles were a sample-barcoded 5' primer and a J-beta primer mix. TCRdb re-derived calls from the 5' RACE reads in MiXCR, one entry per CDR3 protein. The sample includes hundreds of thousands of distinct CDR3 sequences, more than 20% of them seen just once. Source material: blood. Source of these receptors: a man between 70 and 80 years old in good health.

This clonotype was observed many times. The CDR3 protein is CASSKDGRPEDYGYTF. The CDR3 DNA reads TGTGCCAGCAGCAAAGACGGCAGGCCCGAGGACTATGGCTACACCTTC. This chain joins TRBV21-1 and TRBJ1-2. TRBV21-1 is a listed pseudogene. The CDR3 has 16 residues.

In regard to this clonotype: One junction end does not reproduce the germline sequence, and a read error may be involved. The genes are TRBV20-1 and TRBJ1-6; TRBD1 agrees at 9 bases. Germline lookup yields CDR1 DFQATT and CDR2 SNEGSKA (reference sequence). The CDR3 is 15 amino acids. Here the CDR3 DNA reads TGCAGTGCTAGAGACTCCGGGACAGGGAATTCACCCCTCTACTTT. It is translated as CSARDSGTGNSPLYF.

This sequence joins TRBV20-1 and TRBJ2-1; 9 bases map to TRBD2. The J call is doubtful: the DNA matches TRBJ2-5 better. CDR1 DFQATT and CDR2 SNEGSKA come from the germline V gene (reference sequence). There are 15 residues in the CDR3. In DNA form, the CDR3 reads TGCAGTGCTAGCGTCCGGCTAGCGGGACGAGAGACCCAGTACTTC. Encoded protein: CSASVRLAGRETQYF.

This rearrangement joins TRBV19 to TRBJ2-4; tentative D call: TRBD1 (5 bases). The CDR3 is 16 residues long. V gave up 1 base and J gave up 2 bases, with 12 bases separating them. The germline gives CDR1 LNHDA, CDR2 SQIVND (reference sequence). CDR3 sequence: CASSIAEGVSKNIQYF. CDR3 sequence (DNA): TGTGCCAGTAGTATAGCTGAAGGGGTATCCAAAAACATTCAGTACTTC.

This chain uses TRBV20-1 with TRBJ1-4, with 7 bases aligning to TRBD1. Germline V gene sequence: CDR1 DFQATT, CDR2 SNEGSKA (reference sequence). The V gene end was trimmed by 6 bases and the J gene end by 0 bases; junction bases not matched to a gene: 4. The CDR3 runs to 14 residues. The CDR3 nucleotides read TGCAGTGCGCAGGGGGGGGCAACTAATGAAAAACTGTTTTTT. Protein product: CSAQGGATNEKLFF.